The present T cell receptor (beta chain) was sequenced within a study of early T cells in non-severe SARS-CoV-2 infection. Background on the study: Chains stayed unpaired after sequencing of bulk RNA from unsorted whole blood. Study-wide results and caveats: VDJdb matching favored anti-spike CD8 responses, missing private and CD4 specificities.

A few counts support this clonotype. The target antigen is unknown. V shed 1 base and J 4 bases; nucleotides not matched to a gene: 4. CDR3 length equals 14 residues. CDR1 and CDR2 from the germline V gene are SGHKS and YYEKEE (reference sequence). Individual cDNA molecules carried attached unique molecular identifiers. TCRdb re-called the 5' RACE reads with MiXCR, one entry per CDR3 protein. The data contain some 54,000 distinct CDR3 sequences, more than 9.5% of them singletons. This TCR was sampled from an adult who was a healthcare worker with PCR-confirmed SARS-CoV-2 infection or an uninfected control (not recorded which). The chain links TRBV5-5 to TRBJ1-1; TRBD1 agrees at 7 bases. The sequencing input was whole blood. Here the CDR3 DNA reads TGTGCCAGCAGCTTGCGTGACAGGGTCACTGAAGCTTTCTTT. Amino acid sequence: CASSLRDRVTEAFF.